One and the same sample provided the 6 T cell receptor beta chains below, sequenced in a study of shared clonotypes between healthy human individuals. The table came from immunoSEQ multiplex PCR; TCRdb's copy has only in-frame clones and leaves some out. The data contain under 200,000 clones, just under 95% of them singletons. Sequenced sample: naive CD4+ T cells sorted from blood. The subset is: CD45RA+ positively selected. The receptors here all came from a woman aged 30 to 39 in good health.

The rearrangement uses TRBV27 and TRBJ1-6; possible D gene TRBD1, 6 bases. The CDR3 length is 14 residues. V lost 6 bases and J lost 7, with 13 bases in between. Germline V gene sequence: CDR1 MNHEY, CDR2 SMNVEV (reference sequence). CDR3 nucleotide sequence: TGTGCCAGCAGCCAACAGGGAACGAATTCACCCCTCCACTTT. Translation gives CASSQQGTNSPLHF.

The chain uses TRBV28 and TRBJ2-7; D is perhaps TRBD2 (6 bases). The length of the CDR3 is 14 residues. The V end was cut by 4 bases, the J end by 1 base, with 11 bases between. Germline V gene lookup returns CDR1 MDHEN and CDR2 SYDVKM. CDR3 DNA: TGTGCCAGCAGTTCCCGGGACTCTTCCTACGAGCAGTACTTC. This codes for CASSSRDSSYEQYF.

V usage is TRBV20-1 and J usage is TRBJ2-5; D gene unclear. The J call is uncertain, as TRBJ2-7 better fits the DNA end. CDR3 length: 11 residues. CDR1 and CDR2 (germline): DFQATT, SNEGSKA (reference sequence). The CDR3 here is CSASGTYEQYF. CDR3 nucleotide sequence: TGCAGTGCTAGCGGAACCTACGAGCAGTACTTC.

This clone has a handful of counts. The chain has TRBV5-4 and TRBJ2-1; D call uncertain. The germline CDR1 and CDR2 sequences are SGHNT and YYREEE (reference sequence). V was trimmed by 3 bases and J by 9 bases, leaving 7 bases between them. The CDR3 spans 11 residues. CDR3 sequence: CASSYQLEQFF. CDR3 nucleotide sequence: TGTGCCAGCAGCTACCAGCTTGAGCAGTTCTTC.

In its sample, this clone was seen once. The V and J genes are TRBV5-1 and TRBJ1-6, with D hard to call. Per the germline V gene, CDR1 is SGHRS and CDR2 is YFSETQ. Trimming took 2 bases from V and 8 from J, leaving 11 bases between them. This CDR3 spans 14 amino acids. CDR3 coding DNA: TGCGCCAGCAGCTTTTCCGGGCGGGATTCACCCCTCCACTTT. Residues: CASSFSGRDSPLHF.

The rearrangement joins TRBV6-9 to TRBJ1-5; tentatively, D is TRBD1 (5 bases). Trimming removed 2 bases from V and 5 bases from J, with 13 bases in between. CDR3 length: 15 amino acids. Germline loops: CDR1 MNHGY, CDR2 SVAAGI. The CDR3 loop reads CASSYEGRSHQPQHF. CDR3 coding DNA: TGTGCCAGCAGTTATGAGGGGAGGTCTCATCAGCCCCAGCATTTT.